The clone carrying this TCR beta chain appeared a few times. Its antigen is unknown. These data originate in a study of shared clonotypes between healthy human individuals. Study details: Researchers drew samples from a couple of women and a few men aged 18 to 49. Notes on the study in general: Donor scarcity curtailed the genetic and exposure-history diversity represented herein.

The CDR3 spans 13 residues. CDR1 and CDR2 (germline): MDHEN, SYDVKM. V lost 5 bases, J lost 8 bases, and 15 bases lay in between. The authors distributed each subset's genomic DNA evenly over several immunoSEQ plates. The DNA input per sorted-subset replicate PCR was 200 ng, corresponding to 30,000 or so T cell genomes. Profiling relied on immunoSEQ multiplex PCR, and the TCRdb table lists in-frame clones only, not all of them. The repertoire includes about 1.1 million clones, approximately 78% of them detected once, and approximately 0.56% sits in the top ten. V usage is TRBV28 and J usage is TRBJ1-1; the D gene is possibly TRBD1 (6 bases). The sequence was collected from a man aged 18 to 35 in good health. Some clones in this sample may be carry-over from other donors' samples. Source material: memory CD4+ T cells from PBMCs. Subset specified: CD45RA-negative fraction. Written as DNA, the CDR3 is TGTGCCAGCAGTCTCCACGGACAGTTCGAAGCTTTCTTT. Translating it yields CASSLHGQFEAFF.